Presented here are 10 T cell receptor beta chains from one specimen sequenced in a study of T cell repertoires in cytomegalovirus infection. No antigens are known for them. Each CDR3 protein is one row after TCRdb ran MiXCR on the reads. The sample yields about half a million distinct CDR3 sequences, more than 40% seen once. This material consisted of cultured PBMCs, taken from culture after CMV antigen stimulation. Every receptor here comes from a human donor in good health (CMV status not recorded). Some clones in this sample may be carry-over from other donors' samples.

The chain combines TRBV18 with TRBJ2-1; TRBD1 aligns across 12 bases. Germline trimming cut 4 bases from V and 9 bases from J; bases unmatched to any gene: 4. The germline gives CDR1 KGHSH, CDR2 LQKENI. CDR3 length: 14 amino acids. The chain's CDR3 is CASSRGTGGVEQFF. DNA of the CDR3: TGTGCCAGCTCACGAGGGACAGGGGGCGTTGAGCAGTTCTTC.

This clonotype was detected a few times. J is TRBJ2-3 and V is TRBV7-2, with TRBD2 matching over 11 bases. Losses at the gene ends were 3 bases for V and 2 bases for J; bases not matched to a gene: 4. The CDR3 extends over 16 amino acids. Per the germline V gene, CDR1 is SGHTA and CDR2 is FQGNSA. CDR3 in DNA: TGTGCCAGCAGCTTCCTACTAGCGGGAGCCACAGATACGCAGTATTTT. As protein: CASSFLLAGATDTQYF.

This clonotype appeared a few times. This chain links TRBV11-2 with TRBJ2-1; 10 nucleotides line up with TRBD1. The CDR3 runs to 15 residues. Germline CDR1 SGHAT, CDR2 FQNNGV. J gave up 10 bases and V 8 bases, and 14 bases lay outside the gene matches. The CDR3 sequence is CASCPSGTGESEQFF. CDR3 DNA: TGTGCCAGCTGCCCATCCGGGACAGGGGAAAGCGAGCAGTTCTTC.

CDR3 loop: CASSFAGEAFF. CDR3 nucleotides: TGTGCCAGCAGTTTCGCAGGTGAAGCTTTCTTT. The chain employs TRBV12-3 or TRBV12-4 and TRBJ1-1; D is unresolved. This CDR3 has 11 residues. The V and J ends lost 3 bases and 7 bases respectively, with 6 bases between them.

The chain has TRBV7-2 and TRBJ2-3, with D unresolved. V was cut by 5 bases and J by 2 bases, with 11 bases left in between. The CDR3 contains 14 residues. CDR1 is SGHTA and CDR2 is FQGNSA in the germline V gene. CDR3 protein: CASSPTPLTDTQYF. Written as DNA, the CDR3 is TGTGCCAGCAGCCCCACGCCTCTCACAGATACGCAGTATTTT.

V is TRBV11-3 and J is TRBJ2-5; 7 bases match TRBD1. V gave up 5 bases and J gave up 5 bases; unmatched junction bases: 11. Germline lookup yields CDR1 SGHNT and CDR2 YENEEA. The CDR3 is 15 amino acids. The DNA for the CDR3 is TGTGCCAGCAGCGCCTCAGGGGGAATTATGGAGACCCAGTACTTC. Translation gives CASSASGGIMETQYF.

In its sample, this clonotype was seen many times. DNA for the CDR3: TGTGCCAGCAGCTTGGCTAGCGGCTCCTACGAGCAGTACTTC. This encodes CASSLASGSYEQYF. The chain combines TRBV7-2 with TRBJ2-7; TRBD2 matches at 7 bases. V lost 3 bases and J lost 0; bases outside the gene matches: 2. Germline assignment: CDR1 SGHTA and CDR2 FQGNSA. This CDR3 has 14 residues.

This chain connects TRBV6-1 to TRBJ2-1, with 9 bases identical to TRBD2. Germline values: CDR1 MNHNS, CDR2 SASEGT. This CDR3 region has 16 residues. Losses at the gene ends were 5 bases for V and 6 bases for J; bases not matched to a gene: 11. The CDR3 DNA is TGTGCCAGCAGTATGCGGGGGGGCTCGTTGGGCAATGAGCAGTTCTTC. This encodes CASSMRGGSLGNEQFF.

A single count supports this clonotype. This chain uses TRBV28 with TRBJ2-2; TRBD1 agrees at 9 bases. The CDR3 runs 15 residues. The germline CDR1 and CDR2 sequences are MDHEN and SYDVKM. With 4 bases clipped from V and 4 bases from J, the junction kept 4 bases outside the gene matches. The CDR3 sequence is CASSYRGRVTGELFF. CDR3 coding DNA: TGTGCCAGCAGTTACAGGGGGCGCGTCACCGGGGAGCTGTTTTTT. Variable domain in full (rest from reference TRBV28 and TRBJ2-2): DVKVTQSSRYLVKRTGEKVFLECVQDMDHENMFWYRQDPGLGLRLIYFSYDVKMKEKGDIPEGYSVSREKKERFSLILESASTNQTSMYLCASSYRGRVTGELFFGEGSRLTVL.

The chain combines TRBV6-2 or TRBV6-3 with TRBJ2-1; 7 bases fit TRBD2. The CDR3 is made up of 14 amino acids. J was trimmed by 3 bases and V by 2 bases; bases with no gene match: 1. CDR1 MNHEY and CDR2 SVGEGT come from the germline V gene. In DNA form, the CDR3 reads TGTGCCAGCAGTTACGGGGGGGACTACAATGAGCAGTTCTTC. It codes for CASSYGGDYNEQFF.